Listed here are 3 T cell receptor beta chains from one sample, sequenced in a study of T cell responses to AZD1222 COVID-19 vaccine. Assay: immunoSEQ multiplex PCR; the TCRdb copy retains only in-frame clones and omits some. Here the sample spans 150,000 to 200,000 clones, almost 95% being singletons. The sample in question was peripheral blood, obtained on day 0 of AZD1222 vaccination. The receptors were gathered from an adult in good health.

The chain combines TRBV30 with TRBJ1-1; D not certain. The CDR3 consists of 13 residues. The V gene lost 3 bases and the J gene lost 0 bases, with 8 bases spanning the gap. Germline V lookup: CDR1 GTSNPN, CDR2 SVGIG (reference sequence). CDR3 loop: CAWRGPVNTEAFF. In DNA form, the CDR3 reads TGTGCCTGGAGGGGCCCGGTGAACACTGAAGCTTTCTTT.

This sequence joins TRBV27 and TRBJ2-5; D remains unclear. Deletions cut 1 base from V and 5 bases from J, with 11 bases between. The V gene's germline CDR1 is MNHEY and CDR2 SMNVEV (reference sequence). CDR3 length: 14 amino acids. The CDR3 coding sequence is TGTGCCAGCAGTTTATTGCCGCTGGGGGAGACCCAGTACTTC. Amino acid sequence: CASSLLPLGETQYF.

The chain uses TRBV7-9 and TRBJ1-6; possible D gene TRBD1, 5 bases. The CDR3 totals 15 residues. V was cut by 0 bases and J by 10 bases, with 13 bases left in between. CDR1 SEHNR and CDR2 FQNEAQ come from the germline V gene (reference sequence). CDR3 sequence: CASSLAPGVYSPLHF. The CDR3 region has the DNA TGTGCCAGCAGCTTAGCTCCGGGGGTGTACTCACCCCTCCACTTT.